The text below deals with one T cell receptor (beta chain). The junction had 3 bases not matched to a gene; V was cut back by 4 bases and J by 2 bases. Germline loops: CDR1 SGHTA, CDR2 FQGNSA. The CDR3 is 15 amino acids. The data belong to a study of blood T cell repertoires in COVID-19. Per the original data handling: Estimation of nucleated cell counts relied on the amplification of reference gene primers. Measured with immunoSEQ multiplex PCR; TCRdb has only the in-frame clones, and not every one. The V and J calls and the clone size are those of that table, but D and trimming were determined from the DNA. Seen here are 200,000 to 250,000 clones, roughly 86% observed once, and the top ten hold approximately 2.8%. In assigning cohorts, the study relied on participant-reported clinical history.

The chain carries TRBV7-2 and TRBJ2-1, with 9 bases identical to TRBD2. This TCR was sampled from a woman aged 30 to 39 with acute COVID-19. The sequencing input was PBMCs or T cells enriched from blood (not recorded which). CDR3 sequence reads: CASSSRGGPYNEQFF. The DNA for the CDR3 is TGTGCCAGCAGCTCGCGGGGGGGCCCCTACAATGAGCAGTTCTTC.